This T cell receptor (beta chain) stems from a study of cytomegalovirus exposure and HLA in healthy donors. At the level of the study: A subsequent analysis reported that the roughly 120 validation repertoires were produced on the same platform that had also been used for the 666 first-cohort repertoires. The study's findings and limits: The majority of TCR sequences were rare, yet some public TCRs appeared in many donors.

The V gene's germline CDR1 is SNHLY and CDR2 FYNNEI. There are 15 residues in the CDR3. Trimming removed 3 bases from V and 3 bases from J, with 14 bases in between. Turning to this clone: Its cognate antigen is unknown.

Produced via immunoSEQ multiplex PCR; TCRdb's table is partial and in-frame only. The repertoire holds 190,000 or so clones, with 80% to 90% as singletons. The receptor was derived from a woman aged 25 to 39 in good health and CMV-seropositive. The sequencing sample was made of PBMCs. The chain employs TRBV2 and TRBJ1-2, with a possible D match to TRBD1 (6 bases). CDR3 DNA sequence: TGTGCCAGCAGTGAGACAGGAGCAACGGACTATGGCTACACCTTC. Residues: CASSETGATDYGYTF.